This T cell receptor (beta chain) originates from a study of human thymus T cells. On this clone itself: Its cognate antigen is unknown.

Findings and caveats of the study: It looked as if thymic and blood repertoires used V and J genes in a biased way.

Healthy Finnish infants undergoing corrective surgery for congenital heart defects were the donors. Assay used: immunoSEQ multiplex PCR; TCRdb lists only in-frame clones, some missing. This table has over 35,000 clones, 94% appearing once. Germline lookup yields CDR1 GTSNPN and CDR2 SVGIG (reference sequence). This CDR3 is built from 11 residues. The ends were cut back, 0 bases at V and 8 bases at J, with 6 bases in the middle. This sequence originates from a boy in the first two years of life with a congenital heart defect but otherwise immunologically healthy. This chain uses TRBV30 with TRBJ2-3; D remains ambiguous. Input material: blood. CDR3 coding DNA: TGTGCCTGGAGTGTACTCCTTACGCAGTATTTT. As protein: CAWSVLLTQYF. Supplemented by reference TRBV30 and TRBJ2-3, the full variable domain reads SQTIHQWPATLVQPVGSPLSLECTVEGTSNPNLYWYRQAAGRGLQLLFYSVGIGQISSEVPQNLSASRPQDRQFILSSKKLLLSDSGFYLCAWSVLLTQYFGPGTRLTVL.